This TCR beta chain came from a study of blood T cells in healthy people across ages. Overall study context: About one barcoded beta molecule per two T cells came from capture by template switching. Whole-study results and caveats: No one knew whether donors had CMV, which possibly confounded expanded clonotype changes. Per million T cells, TCR beta diversity dropped roughly linearly as age increased.

Germline-derived CDR1 and CDR2 are SGHRS and YFSETQ. The CDR3 has 13 residues. V was trimmed by 3 bases and J by 6 bases, leaving 11 bases between them. Each donor's blood draw was 8.5 to 10 milliliters of peripheral blood. A sample-barcoded 5' primer and a J-beta primer mix were used in a second PCR of roughly 7 to 12 cycles. One entry per CDR3 protein results from TCRdb running MiXCR on the 5' RACE reads. The sample lists hundreds of thousands of distinct CDR3 sequences, around 50% occurring once. Turning to this clonotype: The antigen is unknown.

The V gene is TRBV5-1, the J gene TRBJ2-3, with D possibly TRBD2 on 5 matching bases. The specimen sequenced was blood. The TCR sequence derives from an elderly woman in good health. The CDR3 DNA reads TGCGCCAGCAGCTATGAGGGCCTCGATACGCAGTATTTT. Translating gives CASSYEGLDTQYF.